This T cell receptor (beta chain) stems from a study of blood T cell repertoires in COVID-19. Generated by immunoSEQ multiplex PCR, the TCRdb table keeps only in-frame clones and is missing some. The sample carries 250,000 to 350,000 clones, approximately 83% recorded once. The CDR3 is 13 amino acids. The V end lost 3 bases, the J end lost 6 bases, and 8 bases lay between the germline ends. Germline loops: CDR1 KGHSH, CDR2 LQKENI. The sequencing input was PBMCs or T cells enriched from blood (not recorded which). This chain links TRBV18 with TRBJ2-2; D unclear. This sequence was found in a woman aged 25 to 39 who had recovered from COVID-19. DNA for the CDR3: TGTGCCAGCTCACCCGCGATCGCCGGGGAGCTGTTTTTT. This sequence encodes CASSPAIAGELFF.